This TCR beta chain was observed in a study of tumor and adjacent non-tumor tissue in lung cancer. Study as a whole: The patients, 10 or so men and roughly 5 women, were about 30 to 85 with stage I to III disease.

Three rounds of nested PCR, following a modified ARM-PCR protocol, produced the TCRbeta library. TCRdb re-called the multiplex PCR reads with MiXCR, one entry per CDR3 protein. The profile covers about 78,000 distinct CDR3 sequences, with 80% appearing a single time and about 14% taken by the ten largest. Details on this clonotype: An end of the junction differs from the germline gene, which may be a read error.

The template was RNA from unsorted bulk tissue. Looked up from germline, CDR1 is LGHNA and CDR2 is YNFKEQ. CDR3 length equals 15 residues. The receptor's source is a woman in her forties or fifties with non-small cell lung cancer. The sample consisted of lung tumor tissue. V usage is TRBV4-2 and J usage is TRBJ2-7; D possibly corresponds to TRBD2 (6 bases). The CDR3 spells CTSSLTSRSLYEQYF. CDR3 in DNA: TGTACCAGCAGCCTAACTAGCAGGAGTCTTTACGAGCAGTACTTC.